Listed here is a single T cell receptor beta chain. The sample is drawn from a study of blood T cell repertoires in COVID-19. Looking at the study overall: Acute and convalescent COVID-19 samples came from the United States, Italy and Spain.

In the study's own analysis: Estimated nucleated cell counts came from reference gene primer amplification. Profiling relied on immunoSEQ multiplex PCR, and the TCRdb table lists in-frame clones only, not all of them. That table supplies the V and J calls and clone size; D and trimming were determined from the DNA. In the table there are fewer than 110,000 clones, 91% of which are singletons. Sequencing was carried out using peripheral blood. The receptor was derived from a man between 50 and 59 years old with acute or convalescent COVID-19.

CDR3 amino acids: CASSPLLYQETQYF. As DNA, the CDR3 is TGTGCCAGCAGCCCCCTCCTGTACCAAGAGACCCAGTACTTC. This chain links TRBV25-1 with TRBJ2-5; D gene ambiguous. The V gene's germline CDR1 is MGHDK and CDR2 SYGVNS. V was trimmed by 6 bases and J by 0 bases, leaving 11 bases between them. This CDR3 region has 14 residues.